This is a list of T cell receptor beta chains from one sample in a study of cytomegalovirus exposure and HLA in healthy donors. Here immunoSEQ multiplex PCR was the method, and the copy in TCRdb shows in-frame clones only, minus some. The sample carries 100,000 or so clones, 70% to 85% recorded once. Specimen: PBMCs. The receptors shown here come from a human donor in good health. The CDR3 runs from the conserved cysteine through the conserved F or W. The D gene is left open where the match is weak. Only part of the rows carry a size: once, few, many, or a class if the clone is expanded.

cdr3_nt	cdr3_aa	j_call	v_call	cdr3_length	d_call	clone_size
TGTGCCAGCAGCGGGGGGGGGTTTGGGAATACGCAGTATTTT	CASSGGGFGNTQYF	TRBJ2-3	TRBV7-3	14	TRBD2	-
TGTGCCAGCAGTGACCGGGACAGGGGGAACTATGGCTACACCTTC	CASSDRDRGNYGYTF	TRBJ1-2	TRBV25-1	15	TRBD1	-
TGTGCCAGCAGCGGAAACGAAGGGGCCCGCACAGATACGCAGTATTTT	CASSGNEGARTDTQYF	TRBJ2-3	TRBV9	16	-	-
TGTGCCAGCCAGGCCGGGGAGTTCCAAGAGACCCAGTACTTC	CASQAGEFQETQYF	TRBJ2-5	TRBV7-9	14	-	-
TGCAGCGTGGCGACAGGGATGGGCTACGAGCAGTACTTC	CSVATGMGYEQYF	TRBJ2-7	TRBV29-1	13	TRBD1	-
TGTGCCAGCAGCTTTATTGGGGGCGGCCACGAGCAGTACTTC	CASSFIGGGHEQYF	TRBJ2-7	TRBV5-4	14	-	-
TGCGCCAGCAGTCCGGGACTAGCGGGGGGAGGGGGCACAGATACGCAGTATTTT	CASSPGLAGGGGTDTQYF	TRBJ2-3	TRBV5-1	18	TRBD2	-
TGCGCCAGCAGCCCTAGGACAGGGACTGAAGCTTTCTTT	CASSPRTGTEAFF	TRBJ1-1	TRBV5-1	13	TRBD1	once
TGTGCCAGCAGCCGCGAGACGAGGCGGGGGGGAGGAGAGACCCAGTACTTC	CASSRETRRGGGETQYF	TRBJ2-5	TRBV11-3	17	TRBD2	-
TGCAGCGTAGACACGACAGGGGGCGCCTACAATGAGCAGTTCTTC	CSVDTTGGAYNEQFF	TRBJ2-1	TRBV29-1	15	TRBD1	-
TGTGCCAGCAGTTGGGGACTAGCGTCGGTCTACGAGCAGTACTTC	CASSWGLASVYEQYF	TRBJ2-7	TRBV27	15	TRBD2	-
TGTGCCAGCAGCCCACGCTTCAGGGGTGCTGGAAACACCATATATTTT	CASSPRFRGAGNTIYF	TRBJ1-3	TRBV7-6	16	-	once
TGTGCCAGCAGCTTAGCGGGAGTTTCCTTCGAGACCCAGTACTTC	CASSLAGVSFETQYF	TRBJ2-5	TRBV7-2	15	-	-
TGTGCCATCAGTGAGGGACAGATGTCTAACTATGGCTACACCTTC	CAISEGQMSNYGYTF	TRBJ1-2	TRBV10-3	15	-	-
TGCGCCAGCAGCCCATACCTTCCTAGCGACAGCTCCTACAATGAGCAGTTCTTC	CASSPYLPSDSSYNEQFF	TRBJ2-1	TRBV4-3	18	-	few
TGTGCCAGCAGTTTAACAGGGGACCGGGGAGCTTTCTTT	CASSLTGDRGAFF	TRBJ1-1	TRBV25-1	13	TRBD1	-
TGTGCCAGCAGATTAGGCGGGGGTGGCACAGATACGCAGTATTTT	CASRLGGGGTDTQYF	TRBJ2-3	TRBV7-3	15	TRBD2	-
TGTGCCAGTAGTAACCAGGGGACGACCCTTATGGAGGGCTACACCTTC	CASSNQGTTLMEGYTF	TRBJ1-2	TRBV19	16	-	-
TGTGCCAGTACTCCGGGACAGGGAAACTATGGCTACACCTTC	CASTPGQGNYGYTF	TRBJ1-2	TRBV6-6	14	TRBD1	-
TGTGCCAGCAGCTTGGGGGGGGACTACAATGAGCAGTTCTTC	CASSLGGDYNEQFF	TRBJ2-1	TRBV5-4	14	-	-
TGTGCCAGCAGTGAAGCTTCAATCTACGAGCAGTACTTC	CASSEASIYEQYF	TRBJ2-7	TRBV6-1	13	-	few
TGTGCCAGCAGCCAAGATCGACGGGGGACAGGGACCGAGCAGTACTTC	CASSQDRRGTGTEQYF	TRBJ2-7	TRBV4-2	16	TRBD1	few
TGTGCCAGCAGCTTAAAGACTAACCCCACCGGGGAGCTGTTTTTT	CASSLKTNPTGELFF	TRBJ2-2	TRBV7-2	15	-	-
TGTGCCAGCAGCCCCGCCGGGAGCGGGAGGGCCGGGGAGACCCAGTACTTC	CASSPAGSGRAGETQYF	TRBJ2-5	TRBV7-3	17	TRBD2	-
TGCAGCGTTGAAGCCCCTAGCGGGAGGGAGGCCTACGAGCAGTACTTC	CSVEAPSGREAYEQYF	TRBJ2-7	TRBV29-1	16	TRBD2	few
TGCGCCAGCAGCTTTCTCGGACTAGTAGCGAGTTGGGAGCAGTACTTC	CASSFLGLVASWEQYF	TRBJ2-7	TRBV5-1	16	TRBD2	-
TGTGCCAGCAGTTACTCGGGCCTCTACGAGCAGTACTTC	CASSYSGLYEQYF	TRBJ2-7	TRBV6-5	13	-	-
TGCGCCAGCGCCGGGGTTAGCACAGATACGCAGTATTTT	CASAGVSTDTQYF	TRBJ2-3	TRBV5-1	13	-	-
TGCGCCAGCTCGGAGGGTAAGGGCTACACCTTC	CASSEGKGYTF	TRBJ1-2	TRBV5-1	11	-	-
TGTGCCAGCAGTTATTGGCCAAATGATGAAAAACTGTTTTTT	CASSYWPNDEKLFF	TRBJ1-4	TRBV6-5	14	-	-